These T cell receptor beta chains were read from a single sample in a study of identical twins. MiXCR, run by TCRdb on the 5' RACE reads, gives a single entry per CDR3 protein. The sample shows 220,000 or so distinct CDR3 sequences, roughly 7% of them seen only once. These data were also filed under a second study, of yellow fever vaccine responses in identical twins.

The sequenced material came from memory (CD45RO+) T cells sorted from blood. The receptors here all came from a woman aged 18 to 35 in good health. The CDR3 runs from the conserved cysteine through the conserved F or W. Fields, in order: D gene, J gene, clone size, V gene, CDR3 DNA, CDR3 protein. The D gene is left open where the match is weak. The listing skips clone size in some rows; elsewhere it reads once, few, many or a size class.

-,TRBJ1-1,-,TRBV5-1,TGCGCCAGCACCTCCGGGGCAGGGACCACTGAAGCTTTCTTT,CASTSGAGTTEAFF
TRBD1,TRBJ1-3,-,TRBV7-6,TGTGCCAGCAGCTTAGGGACAGGGAGAGGAAACACCATATATTTT,CASSLGTGRGNTIYF
TRBD2,TRBJ2-1,-,TRBV7-8,TGTGCCAGCAGCTTTGGGACTAGCGGGAGAACGGAGCAGTTCTTC,CASSFGTSGRTEQFF
-,TRBJ2-5,few,TRBV29-1,TGCAGCGTTGCTCCATCAGGGACCCAGTACTTC,CSVAPSGTQYF
-,TRBJ2-5,many,TRBV12-3/TRBV12-4,TGTGCCAGCAGTTTGGGCAGGAGCCAAGAGACCCAGTACTTC,CASSLGRSQETQYF
-,TRBJ2-1,-,TRBV2,TGTGCCAGCAGCCAAGGGCCCAGGGAAGGGTTTAATGAGCAGTTCTTC,CASSQGPREGFNEQFF
-,TRBJ1-2,few,TRBV25-1,TGTGCCAGCAGTGTCCGACAGGTGGAGGGCTACACCTTC,CASSVRQVEGYTF
-,TRBJ2-6,-,TRBV27,TGTGCCAGCAGTTTATTCGGGCCAGGTCGCTCTGGGGCCAACGTCCTGACTTTC,CASSLFGPGRSGANVLTF
-,TRBJ2-1,-,TRBV6-2/TRBV6-3,TGTGCCAGCAGCATAGAAGCCTTTGGCAGGGCTAGCGACTCCTACAATGAGCAGTTCTTC,CASSIEAFGRASDSYNEQFF
TRBD2,TRBJ2-1,many,TRBV29-1,TGCAGCGATCAGCCGGGAGGGGCTTACAATGAGCAGTTCTTC,CSDQPGGAYNEQFF
TRBD2,TRBJ2-7,-,TRBV7-9,TGTGCCAGCAGCTTAATCGGGACTAGCGACCACGAGCAGTACTTC,CASSLIGTSDHEQYF
-,TRBJ1-2,few,TRBV15,TGTGCCACCAGCAGAGATCCCTTCGACTGGGAGCACGGCTACACCTTC,CATSRDPFDWEHGYTF
TRBD2,TRBJ2-3,-,TRBV2,TGTGCCAGCAAGCAGACTAGCGGGGGGGCGGTAGATACGCAGTATTTT,CASKQTSGGAVDTQYF
-,TRBJ2-7,-,TRBV6-1,TGTGCCAGCACCCGGCGAGACGCTTACGAGCAGTACTTC,CASTRRDAYEQYF
-,TRBJ1-2,-,TRBV25-1,TGTGCCAGCAGTCTAACAACTCACTATGGCTACACCTTC,CASSLTTHYGYTF
TRBD1,TRBJ2-7,many,TRBV7-3,TGTGCCAGCAGCTTAACCGGGACAGGGGTCGCCTACGAGCAGTACTTC,CASSLTGTGVAYEQYF
-,TRBJ2-1,few,TRBV13,TGTGCCAGCAGCTTTACTTACAATGAGCAGTTCTTC,CASSFTYNEQFF
-,TRBJ2-1,few,TRBV4-2,TGTGCCAGCAGCCAAGATAGAACCTCGGCGGGTTACAATGAGCAGTTCTTC,CASSQDRTSAGYNEQFF
-,TRBJ1-3,many,TRBV3-1,TGTGCCAGCAGCCAATCTTCGGGGACTGGAAACACCATATATTTT,CASSQSSGTGNTIYF
TRBD1,TRBJ1-2,many,TRBV12-3/TRBV12-4,TGTGCCAGCAGTTACAGGGGCAACTATGGCTACACCTTC,CASSYRGNYGYTF
TRBD1,TRBJ2-7,few,TRBV19,TGTGCCAGTAGTATCCCGGGACAGGGTACCTACGAGCAGTACTTC,CASSIPGQGTYEQYF
TRBD2,TRBJ2-1,few,TRBV4-2,TGTGCCAGCAGCCCCCCCCCATCTGGACTAGCGGGGAACAATGAGCAGTTCTTC,CASSPPPSGLAGNNEQFF
-,TRBJ2-1,few,TRBV4-1,TGCGCCAGCAGCCAAGAGGGGGGGGCTATCTACAATGAGCAGTTCTTC,CASSQEGGAIYNEQFF
-,TRBJ2-1,many,TRBV7-2,TGTGCCAGCAGCTCCGACTCTTACTCAAATGAGCAGTTCTTC,CASSSDSYSNEQFF